This is a list of T cell receptor beta chains from one sample in a study of blood T cell repertoires in COVID-19. Sequencing was performed with immunoSEQ multiplex PCR; in TCRdb, only in-frame clones are kept and a portion is missing. The table has 40,000 or so clones, around nine tenths seen once. Input material: peripheral blood. These receptors came from a man over 45 with active COVID-19. Both conserved end residues are part of each CDR3. D genes are given only for firm matches. Expanded clones are given a class, and other clones once, few, many or no size at all.

>NA|TRBD1|TRBJ1-2|TRBV5-4
CASSSLQGWGYTF
TGTGCCAGCAGCTCCCTACAGGGGTGGGGCTACACCTTC
>NA|NA|TRBJ1-1|TRBV28
CASRPPGGGTEAFF
TGTGCCAGCAGGCCCCCCGGGGGGGGCACTGAAGCTTTCTTT
>NA|TRBD2|TRBJ2-2|TRBV3-1/TRBV3-2
CASSQLAGTGELFF
TGTGCCAGCAGCCAACTAGCGGGAACCGGGGAGCTGTTTTTT
>NA|TRBD1|TRBJ1-1|TRBV27
CASSYQQGTEAFF
TGTGCCAGCTCATATCAACAGGGGACTGAAGCTTTCTTT
>NA|NA|TRBJ2-3|TRBV24-1
CATSEATSPGDTQYF
TGTGCCACCAGTGAGGCGACTAGTCCAGGAGATACGCAGTATTTT
>NA|NA|TRBJ1-2|TRBV7-2
CASSLNPGRDYGYTF
TGTGCCAGCAGCTTAAACCCGGGGAGGGACTATGGCTACACCTTC
>few|NA|TRBJ1-1|TRBV6-2/TRBV6-3
CASSGSTGLTEAFF
TGTGCCAGCAGTGGCTCAACAGGGCTCACTGAAGCTTTCTTT
>NA|TRBD1|TRBJ2-5|TRBV7-3
CASSSTGSETQYF
TGTGCCAGCAGTTCGACAGGGAGCGAGACCCAGTACTTC
>NA|NA|TRBJ2-7|TRBV7-2
CASSLGGTRSEQYF
TGTGCCAGCAGCTTAGGGGGAACTAGGAGTGAGCAGTACTTC
>NA|TRBD1|TRBJ2-1|TRBV19
CASRSPPDRNEQFF
TGTGCCAGTAGATCCCCACCGGACAGGAATGAGCAGTTCTTC